The 16 T cell receptor beta chains listed next were all sequenced from one sample in a study of regulatory T cells in long-lasting Graves disease. CDR3 regions were amplified by Arm-PCR using iRepertoire HTBI primers to build TCR beta libraries. TCRdb used MiXCR to reprocess the multiplex PCR reads, holding one entry per CDR3 protein. The sample has hundreds of thousands of distinct CDR3 sequences, about 16% seen once. Time point here: newly diagnosed GD, antithyroid drugs for less than 3 months. PBMCs were the source of the RNA used for TCR sequencing. The data also belong to a second study, concerning T cells in Graves' hyperthyroidism and ophthalmopathy.

The starting material was peripheral blood mononuclear cells (PBMCs), obtained at new diagnosis, from a patient treated with antithyroid drugs. The receptors stem from a woman aged 30 to 39 with Graves disease.

A note on this clonotype: The junction does not match germline at one end; this may be a read error. The chain's CDR3 is CASKPQGAFVHEEYF. CDR3 nucleotide sequence: TGTGCCAGCAAACCCCAGGGGGCATTTGTCCACGAGGAGTACTTC. This chain uses TRBV2 with TRBJ2-7; 8 positions match TRBD1. The CDR3 consists of 15 residues. CDR1 and CDR2 (germline): SNHLY, FYNNEI.

This clonotype was found a few times. The chain uses TRBV30 and TRBJ2-3; D is uncertain. CDR3 length equals 12 residues. V lost 5 bases and J 4 bases, leaving 10 bases between the germline ends. From germline, CDR1 is GTSNPN and CDR2 SVGIG (reference sequence). CDR3 in DNA: TGTGCCTGGGCCGTGATGTCAGATACGCAGTATTTT. It codes for CAWAVMSDTQYF.

The genes are TRBV7-3 and TRBJ2-3; D is possibly TRBD1 or TRBD2 (6 bases each). Trimming stripped 2 bases from V and 5 bases from J, with 14 bases between. From germline, CDR1 is SGHTA and CDR2 FQGTGA. The CDR3 spans 15 residues. CDR3 sequence: CASSLGRGGGDTQYF. The CDR3 DNA reads as TGTGCCAGCAGCTTAGGCAGGGGAGGAGGAGATACGCAGTATTTT.

In this sample, this clonotype turned up a few times. The chain has TRBV9 and TRBJ2-7; 7 nucleotides align to TRBD1. V shed 3 bases, J shed 2 bases, and the junction held 5 bases outside the gene matches. This CDR3 region has 14 residues. The germline V gene encodes CDR1 SGDLS and CDR2 YYNGEE. The CDR3 spells CASSEVDRTYEQYF. DNA of the CDR3: TGTGCCAGCAGCGAGGTGGACAGGACCTACGAGCAGTACTTC.

The table lists this clonotype with many counts. The chain is built from TRBV7-9 and TRBJ2-5; no clear D. The CDR3 runs to 13 residues. CDR1 is SEHNR and CDR2 is FQNEAQ in the germline V gene (reference sequence). V was trimmed by 8 bases and J by 1 base, leaving 11 bases between them. CDR3 in DNA: TGTGCCAGCCCCGGCGGCGGCCAAGAGACCCAGTACTTC. Its translation: CASPGGGQETQYF.

This clonotype was detected ten times or more. V is TRBV28 and J is TRBJ1-3, with 8 bases that match TRBD1. CDR3 length: 16 amino acids. The V segment lost 5 bases and the J segment 0 bases; nucleotides outside the gene matches: 6. Germline V CDR1 and CDR2: MDHEN, SYDVKM. The DNA of the CDR3 is TGTGCCAGCAGTCCATGGACAGGGAGCTCTGGAAACACCATATATTTT. Translation gives CASSPWTGSSGNTIYF.

This clonotype turned up a few times. This chain uses TRBV19 with TRBJ2-2, with 10 positions matching TRBD1. Unmatched junction bases numbered 4, after V lost 4 bases and J lost 5 bases. This CDR3 has 15 residues. The V gene's germline CDR1 is LNHDA and CDR2 SQIVND (reference sequence). The chain's CDR3 is CASSTPGQGTGELFF. DNA of the CDR3: TGTGCCAGTAGTACCCCGGGACAGGGGACCGGGGAGCTGTTTTTT.

The chain combines TRBV28 with TRBJ2-1; the D is unclear. This CDR3 contains 13 residues. V was clipped by 3 bases and J by 9 bases, with 12 bases between them. Germline loops: CDR1 MDHEN, CDR2 SYDVKM. The CDR3 is CASSFRIRVEQFF. CDR3 nucleotides: TGTGCCAGCAGTTTTCGCATCCGGGTTGAGCAGTTCTTC. The variable domain in full, completed from reference TRBV28 and TRBJ2-1, reads DVKVTQSSRYLVKRTGEKVFLECVQDMDHENMFWYRQDPGLGLRLIYFSYDVKMKEKGDIPEGYSVSREKKERFSLILESASTNQTSMYLCASSFRIRVEQFFGPGTRLTVL.

This clonotype has a handful of counts. The rearrangement links TRBV30 to TRBJ2-7; 8 positions match TRBD1. CDR1 and CDR2 from the germline V gene are GTSNPN and SVGIG (reference sequence). The J segment lost 6 bases and the V segment lost 7 bases, leaving 8 bases of the junction unmatched. CDR3 length: 12 residues. In DNA form, the CDR3 reads TGTGCCTCCGGGACAGGAACATTCGAGCAGTACTTC. Its translation: CASGTGTFEQYF.

The V and J genes are TRBV6-1 and TRBJ1-5; no definite D call. V shed 7 bases and J shed 4 bases, with 8 bases lying between them. Per the germline V gene, CDR1 is MNHNS and CDR2 is SASEGT. This CDR3 is built from 12 residues. The CDR3 region is CASTEANQPQHF. In nucleotides, the CDR3 is TGTGCCAGCACCGAGGCAAATCAGCCCCAGCATTTT.

At least ten counts were recorded for this clonotype. The chain couples TRBV7-9 to TRBJ2-7; TRBD2 agrees at 9 bases. Germline V gives CDR1 SEHNR, CDR2 FQNEAQ (reference sequence). This CDR3 contains 15 residues. Germline trimming cut 0 bases from V and 0 bases from J; bases unmatched to any gene: 0. As DNA, the CDR3 is TGTGCCAGCAGCTTAGCGACTAGCGGCTCCTACGAGCAGTACTTC. It encodes CASSLATSGSYEQYF. The full variable domain, in which reference TRBV7-9 and TRBJ2-7 provide the parts outside the CDR3, is DTGVSQNPRHKITKRGQNVTFRCDPISEHNRLYWYRQTLGQGPEFLTYFQNEAQLEKSRLLSDRFSAERPKGSFSTLEIQRTEQGDSAMYLCASSLATSGSYEQYFGPGTRLTVT.

V gene TRBV7-9 combines with J gene TRBJ1-6; D not resolved. V shed 1 base and J shed 7 bases, with 8 bases lying between them. CDR3 length: 14 residues. The germline CDR1 and CDR2 sequences are SEHNR and FQNEAQ (reference sequence). CDR3: CASSLDLENSPLHF. CDR3 sequence (DNA): TGTGCCAGCAGCTTAGATTTAGAAAATTCACCCCTCCACTTT.

This clonotype was picked up a small number of times. The chain joins TRBV5-5 to TRBJ1-1, with TRBD1 matching 8 bases. Germline CDR1 SGHKS, CDR2 YYEKEE (reference sequence). The CDR3 sequence is 15 residues long. V lost 0 bases and J lost 8; bases outside the gene matches: 9. The CDR3 sequence: CASSLVSGQAEEAFF. The CDR3 DNA reads TGTGCCAGCAGCTTGGTATCGGGACAGGCCGAGGAAGCTTTCTTT.

This clonotype has more than one count but fewer than ten. The chain couples TRBV30 to TRBJ1-5; D remains unclear. Germline V gene sequence: CDR1 GTSNPN, CDR2 SVGIG (reference sequence). The CDR3 consists of 11 residues. V was clipped by 8 bases and J by 6 bases, with 11 bases between them. The CDR3 reads CAREVVQPQHF. As DNA, the CDR3 is TGTGCCCGCGAGGTTGTTCAGCCCCAGCATTTT. Based on the CDR3 plus reference TRBV30 and TRBJ1-5, the full variable domain is SQTIHQWPATLVQPVGSPLSLECTVEGTSNPNLYWYRQAAGRGLQLLFYSVGIGQISSEVPQNLSASRPQDRQFILSSKKLLLSDSGFYLCAREVVQPQHFGDGTRLSIL.

This clonotype has a handful of counts. The V call is TRBV9, the J call TRBJ1-4, with D unresolved. CDR1 is SGDLS and CDR2 is YYNGEE in the germline V gene. The CDR3 spans 14 residues. V lost 0 bases and J lost 8, with 11 bases in between. CDR3 DNA: TGTGCCAGCAGCGTAGGTTTTTACGACGAAAAACTGTTTTTT. Residues: CASSVGFYDEKLFF.

This clonotype was recorded many times. The V and J genes are TRBV6-1 and TRBJ2-7, with 10 positions matching TRBD1. J was trimmed by 2 bases and V by 7 bases; bases with no gene match: 5. Germline CDR1 MNHNS, CDR2 SASEGT. The CDR3 is 14 amino acids. The CDR3 DNA reads TGTGCCAGCACAGCCGGGACAGGGGCCTACGAGCAGTACTTC. This encodes CASTAGTGAYEQYF.